This is a list of T cell receptor beta chains from one sample in a study of blood T cell repertoires in COVID-19. TCRdb keeps only in-frame clones here, not all; method: immunoSEQ multiplex PCR. The sample yields around 70,000 clones, 80% seen once. The specimen was peripheral blood. The receptors derive from a man in his forties or fifties with COVID-19, enrolled during active disease. Both conserved end residues are part of each CDR3. Fields, in order: V gene, D gene, CDR3 length, J gene, clone size, CDR3 protein, CDR3 DNA. The D gene is left open where the match is weak. Clone size is stated in some rows and not others, as once, few, many or a class when expanded.

v_gene: TRBV11-1; d_gene: -; len: 14; j_gene: TRBJ1-6; abundance: -; CDR3aa: CASSSLGYGTPLHF; CDR3nt: TGTGCCAGCAGCTCCTTAGGGTACGGGACACCCCTCCACTTT
v_gene: TRBV2; d_gene: -; len: 14; j_gene: TRBJ2-7; abundance: -; CDR3aa: CASSVRGIGNEQYF; CDR3nt: TGTGCCAGCAGTGTTCGAGGGATTGGGAACGAGCAGTACTTC
v_gene: TRBV11-2; d_gene: -; len: 14; j_gene: TRBJ2-2; abundance: -; CDR3aa: CASSSRDFTGELFF; CDR3nt: TGTGCCAGCAGCTCGCGGGACTTCACCGGGGAGCTGTTTTTT
v_gene: TRBV6-2/TRBV6-3; d_gene: TRBD1; len: 16; j_gene: TRBJ2-1; abundance: -; CDR3aa: CASRPEDRGIWNEQFF; CDR3nt: TGTGCCAGCAGACCTGAGGACAGGGGGATATGGAATGAGCAGTTCTTC
v_gene: TRBV6-5; d_gene: TRBD2; len: 14; j_gene: TRBJ2-7; abundance: -; CDR3aa: CASSASGRSGEQYF; CDR3nt: TGTGCCAGCAGCGCTAGCGGGAGATCCGGCGAGCAGTACTTC
v_gene: TRBV28; d_gene: TRBD2; len: 14; j_gene: TRBJ2-5; abundance: -; CDR3aa: CASSPLAAEETQYF; CDR3nt: TGTGCCAGCAGTCCTCTAGCGGCAGAAGAGACCCAGTACTTC
v_gene: TRBV19; d_gene: -; len: 14; j_gene: TRBJ2-6; abundance: -; CDR3aa: CASSPVVGANVLTF; CDR3nt: TGTGCCAGTAGTCCGGTAGTAGGGGCCAACGTCCTGACTTTC
v_gene: TRBV29-1; d_gene: -; len: 12; j_gene: TRBJ2-7; abundance: -; CDR3aa: CSVVETAYEQYF; CDR3nt: TGCAGCGTTGTTGAGACAGCCTACGAGCAGTACTTC
v_gene: TRBV2; d_gene: -; len: 12; j_gene: TRBJ2-5; abundance: -; CDR3aa: CASNRGQETQYF; CDR3nt: TGTGCCAGCAATAGAGGGCAAGAGACCCAGTACTTC
v_gene: TRBV3-1/TRBV3-2; d_gene: TRBD1; len: 17; j_gene: TRBJ1-1; abundance: -; CDR3aa: CASSLGRDRALNTEAFF; CDR3nt: TGTGCCAGCAGCCTTGGGAGGGACAGGGCCCTGAACACTGAAGCTTTCTTT
v_gene: TRBV6-5; d_gene: TRBD1; len: 15; j_gene: TRBJ1-1; abundance: -; CDR3aa: CANSRQGTGNTEAFF; CDR3nt: TGTGCCAACTCCCGACAGGGAACGGGGAACACTGAAGCTTTCTTT
v_gene: TRBV30; d_gene: TRBD2; len: 15; j_gene: TRBJ2-2; abundance: -; CDR3aa: CAWSWAGVRTGELFF; CDR3nt: TGTGCCTGGAGTTGGGCGGGAGTGAGGACCGGGGAGCTGTTTTTT
v_gene: TRBV10-3; d_gene: TRBD2; len: 15; j_gene: TRBJ2-7; abundance: few; CDR3aa: CAISGRLAGADEQYF; CDR3nt: TGTGCCATCAGTGGCAGACTAGCGGGAGCGGATGAGCAGTACTTC
v_gene: TRBV10-3; d_gene: -; len: 17; j_gene: TRBJ1-5; abundance: -; CDR3aa: CAISESEGRRRNQPQHF; CDR3nt: TGTGCCATCAGTGAGTCTGAGGGCCGGAGGCGCAATCAGCCCCAGCATTTT
v_gene: TRBV5-1; d_gene: TRBD1; len: 20; j_gene: TRBJ1-5; abundance: -; CDR3aa: CASSPGGQGTGGFSNQPQHF; CDR3nt: TGCGCCAGCAGCCCCGGCGGGCAAGGGACAGGGGGCTTTAGCAATCAGCCCCAGCATTTT
v_gene: TRBV5-6; d_gene: -; len: 18; j_gene: TRBJ1-3; abundance: few; CDR3aa: CASSSSMTGRAAGNTIYF; CDR3nt: TGTGCCAGCAGCTCGTCTATGACAGGTCGAGCGGCTGGAAACACCATATATTTT
v_gene: TRBV7-2; d_gene: -; len: 16; j_gene: TRBJ2-5; abundance: -; CDR3aa: CASSLTGTSHGETQYF; CDR3nt: TGTGCCAGCAGCTTGACCGGGACATCTCATGGGGAGACCCAGTACTTC
v_gene: TRBV7-9; d_gene: TRBD1; len: 14; j_gene: TRBJ2-1; abundance: once; CDR3aa: CASSLGTGDNEQFF; CDR3nt: TGTGCCAGCAGCTTAGGGACAGGAGACAATGAGCAGTTCTTC
v_gene: TRBV5-4; d_gene: -; len: 14; j_gene: TRBJ2-3; abundance: -; CDR3aa: CASSFFEYTDTQYF; CDR3nt: TGTGCCAGCAGCTTCTTCGAGTACACAGATACGCAGTATTTT
v_gene: TRBV10-3; d_gene: -; len: 14; j_gene: TRBJ2-7; abundance: -; CDR3aa: CAVSARDIAYEQYF; CDR3nt: TGTGCCGTCTCAGCCCGGGACATCGCCTACGAGCAGTACTTC
v_gene: TRBV27; d_gene: -; len: 13; j_gene: TRBJ2-7; abundance: -; CDR3aa: CASSWTPRHEQYF; CDR3nt: TGTGCCAGCAGTTGGACTCCACGCCACGAGCAGTACTTC
v_gene: TRBV7-7; d_gene: -; len: 13; j_gene: TRBJ2-1; abundance: -; CDR3aa: CASSSLEYNEQFF; CDR3nt: TGTGCTAGCAGCTCATTAGAGTACAATGAGCAGTTCTTC
v_gene: TRBV2; d_gene: -; len: 16; j_gene: TRBJ1-3; abundance: -; CDR3aa: CASSAQPPGSGNTIYF; CDR3nt: TGTGCCAGCAGTGCCCAACCCCCGGGCTCTGGAAACACCATATATTTT
v_gene: TRBV19; d_gene: TRBD1; len: 14; j_gene: TRBJ2-2; abundance: -; CDR3aa: CATQDRANTGELFF; CDR3nt: TGTGCCACCCAAGACAGGGCGAACACCGGGGAGCTGTTTTTT
v_gene: TRBV13; d_gene: TRBD2; len: 15; j_gene: TRBJ2-3; abundance: once; CDR3aa: CASSPGAGVTDTQYF; CDR3nt: TGTGCCAGCTCCCCTGGCGCGGGAGTGACAGATACGCAGTATTTT
v_gene: TRBV6-2/TRBV6-3; d_gene: TRBD1; len: 15; j_gene: TRBJ1-2; abundance: -; CDR3aa: CASRPTGARGNGYTF; CDR3nt: TGTGCCAGCAGGCCTACAGGGGCCCGAGGAAATGGCTACACCTTC
v_gene: TRBV6-2/TRBV6-3; d_gene: TRBD2; len: 20; j_gene: TRBJ2-7; abundance: -; CDR3aa: CASSYFSGLAGGPLSYEQYF; CDR3nt: TGTGCCAGCAGTTACTTCAGCGGACTAGCGGGAGGGCCGCTCTCCTACGAGCAGTACTTC
v_gene: TRBV7-6; d_gene: -; len: 15; j_gene: TRBJ1-5; abundance: once; CDR3aa: CASSSDSHSNQPQHF; CDR3nt: TGTGCCAGCAGCTCGGACAGCCATAGCAATCAGCCCCAGCATTTT
v_gene: TRBV19; d_gene: -; len: 15; j_gene: TRBJ1-2; abundance: -; CDR3aa: CASRNTGRGDYGYTF; CDR3nt: TGTGCCAGCCGGAACACCGGCAGGGGCGACTATGGCTACACCTTC
v_gene: TRBV5-1; d_gene: -; len: 12; j_gene: TRBJ2-3; abundance: -; CDR3aa: CASSLPGDTQYF; CDR3nt: TGCGCCAGCAGTTTACCCGGGGATACGCAGTATTTT
v_gene: TRBV10-1; d_gene: -; len: 15; j_gene: TRBJ1-5; abundance: -; CDR3aa: CASSGAAPLDGPQHF; CDR3nt: TGCGCCAGCAGTGGGGCAGCCCCGTTAGATGGGCCCCAGCATTTT
v_gene: TRBV12-3/TRBV12-4; d_gene: -; len: 12; j_gene: TRBJ2-3; abundance: -; CDR3aa: CASSEGADTQYF; CDR3nt: TGTGCCAGCAGTGAAGGGGCTGATACGCAGTATTTT
v_gene: TRBV5-4; d_gene: -; len: 17; j_gene: TRBJ2-5; abundance: -; CDR3aa: CASSSPGGRATQETQYF; CDR3nt: TGTGCCAGCAGCTCGCCCGGCGGGCGGGCGACCCAAGAGACCCAGTACTTC
v_gene: TRBV19; d_gene: -; len: 12; j_gene: TRBJ1-5; abundance: -; CDR3aa: CATGVSNQPQHF; CDR3nt: TGTGCGACGGGAGTAAGCAATCAGCCCCAGCATTTT
v_gene: TRBV11-2; d_gene: -; len: 14; j_gene: TRBJ2-7; abundance: few; CDR3aa: CASSLGTDSYEQYF; CDR3nt: TGTGCCAGCAGCTTAGGGACAGACTCCTACGAGCAGTACTTC
v_gene: TRBV28; d_gene: TRBD1; len: 16; j_gene: TRBJ1-1; abundance: -; CDR3aa: CASRYSAGQGAGEAFF; CDR3nt: TGTGCCAGCAGGTACTCCGCGGGACAGGGGGCGGGGGAAGCTTTCTTT
v_gene: TRBV29-1; d_gene: -; len: 14; j_gene: TRBJ1-2; abundance: -; CDR3aa: CSVEFTTDNYGYTF; CDR3nt: TGCAGCGTTGAATTTACGACTGATAACTATGGCTACACCTTC
v_gene: TRBV3-1/TRBV3-2; d_gene: TRBD1; len: 15; j_gene: TRBJ1-5; abundance: -; CDR3aa: CASSQGTGNNQPQHF; CDR3nt: TGTGCCAGCAGCCAGGGGACAGGGAACAATCAGCCCCAGCATTTT
v_gene: TRBV19; d_gene: TRBD1; len: 14; j_gene: TRBJ1-1; abundance: -; CDR3aa: CASSIGGTGTEAFF; CDR3nt: TGTGCCAGTAGTATCGGAGGGACAGGCACTGAAGCTTTCTTT
v_gene: TRBV30; d_gene: TRBD1; len: 14; j_gene: TRBJ2-5; abundance: -; CDR3aa: CAWSVGTGYETQYF; CDR3nt: TGTGCCTGGAGTGTTGGGACAGGGTACGAGACCCAGTACTTC
v_gene: TRBV6-5; d_gene: -; len: 16; j_gene: TRBJ2-6; abundance: -; CDR3aa: CASSSPTFSGANVLTF; CDR3nt: TGTGCCAGCAGTTCCCCCACTTTCTCTGGGGCCAACGTCCTGACTTTC
v_gene: TRBV5-1; d_gene: TRBD1; len: 14; j_gene: TRBJ2-2; abundance: -; CDR3aa: CASSRGQGGGELFF; CDR3nt: TGCGCCAGCAGCAGGGGACAGGGTGGCGGGGAGCTGTTTTTT
v_gene: TRBV28; d_gene: TRBD1; len: 14; j_gene: TRBJ1-5; abundance: -; CDR3aa: CASRWDRGNQPQHF; CDR3nt: TGTGCCAGCAGATGGGACAGGGGAAATCAGCCCCAGCATTTT